This is a list of T cell receptor beta chains from one sample in a study of cytomegalovirus exposure and HLA in healthy donors. The method was immunoSEQ multiplex PCR; TCRdb's version includes in-frame clones alone and lacks a portion of them. The table lists about 160,000 clones, over 75% of them singletons, with under 2% in the top ten. The sample consisted of PBMCs. The receptor set was obtained from a woman aged 18-29 years in good health and CMV-seronegative. Each CDR3 is given with its conserved first and last residue. D genes are given only for firm matches. Size is omitted from some rows. Given values are once, few, many or a class for expanded clones.

J gene | clone size | V gene | CDR3 length | D gene | CDR3 protein | CDR3 DNA
TRBJ2-7 | - | TRBV5-1 | 16 | TRBD1 | CASSPGGLGQAYEQYF | TGCGCCAGCAGCCCAGGAGGGTTGGGACAGGCCTACGAGCAGTACTTC
TRBJ1-1 | - | TRBV28 | 15 | - | CASSSGYTIPTEAFF | TGTGCCAGCAGCAGCGGGTACACAATCCCCACTGAAGCTTTCTTT
TRBJ2-5 | - | TRBV15 | 13 | - | CATNQGLGETQYF | TGTGCCACCAACCAGGGACTCGGAGAGACCCAGTACTTC
TRBJ1-2 | - | TRBV6-5 | 16 | - | CASSLGGGGRFLGYTF | TGTGCCAGCAGTTTAGGAGGTGGGGGCCGCTTTTTGGGCTACACCTTC
TRBJ2-1 | - | TRBV27 | 15 | - | CASSLYRSGGNEQFF | TGTGCCAGCAGTTTATACCGTAGCGGCGGGAATGAGCAGTTCTTC
TRBJ2-7 | - | TRBV5-6 | 14 | - | CASTGTGELYEQYF | TGTGCCAGCACCGGGACGGGAGAGCTCTACGAGCAGTACTTC
TRBJ2-2 | once | TRBV11-2 | 16 | - | CASSLVGQGYTGELFF | TGTGCCAGCAGCTTAGTTGGGCAGGGATACACCGGGGAGCTGTTTTTT
TRBJ1-2 | - | TRBV5-1 | 12 | - | CASSLTDYGYTF | TGCGCCAGCAGCTTGACTGACTATGGCTACACCTTC
TRBJ2-3 | - | TRBV28 | 15 | - | CASSLSGVGTDTQYF | TGTGCCAGCAGTTTATCAGGGGTCGGGACAGATACGCAGTATTTT
TRBJ1-1 | - | TRBV2 | 12 | TRBD1 | CASSGTGGEAFF | TGTGCCAGCAGTGGGACAGGGGGCGAAGCTTTCTTT
TRBJ1-6 | - | TRBV4-1 | 16 | - | CASSQTESSYNSPLHF | TGCGCCAGCAGCCAGACAGAGAGCTCCTATAATTCACCCCTCCACTTT
TRBJ2-7 | - | TRBV7-2 | 14 | - | CASSTRDMTYEQYF | TGTGCCAGCAGTACCCGGGACATGACCTACGAGCAGTACTTC
TRBJ2-7 | - | TRBV18 | 13 | - | CASSSGQTYEQYF | TGTGCCAGCTCATCTGGACAAACCTACGAGCAGTACTTC
TRBJ2-7 | - | TRBV6-5 | 15 | TRBD1 | CASSYSRTGGSEQYF | TGTGCCAGCAGTTACTCGAGGACAGGGGGAAGCGAGCAGTACTTC
TRBJ2-1 | - | TRBV28 | 20 | - | CASRSFSGARWTETYNEQFF | TGTGCCAGCAGGTCCTTTTCCGGGGCCAGATGGACAGAGACCTACAATGAGCAGTTCTTC
TRBJ2-5 | - | TRBV6-6 | 14 | TRBD1 | CASSYWDRVGTQYF | TGTGCCAGCAGTTACTGGGACAGGGTTGGGACCCAGTACTTC
TRBJ2-7 | - | TRBV10-1 | 13 | - | CASSESRLSEQYF | TGCGCCAGCAGTGAGTCTCGACTAAGCGAGCAGTACTTC
TRBJ1-2 | once | TRBV10-2 | 13 | - | CASSETPAGGYTF | TGCGCCAGCAGTGAAACGCCGGCGGGGGGCTACACCTTC
TRBJ2-7 | - | TRBV6-1 | 14 | TRBD2 | CASSSGEGGDEQYF | TGTGCCAGCTCCAGCGGCGAGGGAGGGGACGAGCAGTACTTC
TRBJ2-3 | - | TRBV29-1 | 14 | - | CSGSGQNSTDTQYF | TGCAGCGGATCGGGACAAAACTCCACAGATACGCAGTATTTT
TRBJ1-5 | - | TRBV4-1 | 15 | TRBD1 | CASSQVGTGTRPQHF | TGCGCCAGCAGCCAGGTTGGGACAGGCACAAGGCCCCAGCATTTT
TRBJ1-1 | - | TRBV28 | 16 | - | CASSFYQGISNTEAFF | TGTGCCAGCAGTTTTTACCAGGGTATATCGAACACTGAAGCTTTCTTT
TRBJ2-7 | - | TRBV4-2 | 15 | TRBD2 | CASSQALGRGYEQYF | TGTGCCAGCAGCCAAGCTCTCGGGAGGGGCTACGAGCAGTACTTC
TRBJ2-7 | - | TRBV4-1 | 15 | - | CASSQDSPTGYEQYF | TGCGCCAGCAGCCAAGATTCGCCGACAGGTTACGAGCAGTACTTC
TRBJ2-5 | - | TRBV4-1 | 15 | - | CASSQAGNQQETQYF | TGCGCCAGCAGCCAAGCGGGGAACCAACAAGAGACCCAGTACTTC
TRBJ1-1 | - | TRBV19 | 14 | - | CASTRERANTEAFF | TGTGCCAGTACCCGTGAGAGGGCGAACACTGAAGCTTTCTTT
TRBJ2-7 | - | TRBV6-6 | 15 | - | CASNKGRGTSYEQYF | TGTGCCAGCAATAAAGGGAGGGGGACCTCCTACGAGCAGTACTTC
TRBJ1-2 | once | TRBV13 | 14 | - | CASSYSGGRNGYTF | TGTGCCAGCAGCTATTCCGGGGGGCGGAATGGCTACACCTTC
TRBJ2-1 | - | TRBV5-1 | 16 | TRBD2 | CASSLSLAGGGNEQFF | TGCGCCAGCAGCTTGTCACTAGCGGGGGGAGGGAATGAGCAGTTCTTC
TRBJ2-4 | once | TRBV27 | 13 | - | CASSPGSQNIQYF | TGTGCCAGCAGCCCAGGCTCCCAAAACATTCAGTACTTC
TRBJ2-3 | few | TRBV28 | 15 | - | CASSSWGTFLDTQYF | TGTGCCAGCAGTTCGTGGGGGACTTTTTTAGATACGCAGTATTTT
TRBJ2-1 | - | TRBV7-9 | 14 | - | CASILGSSYNEQFF | TGTGCCAGCATCCTAGGGAGCTCCTACAATGAGCAGTTCTTC
TRBJ2-3 | - | TRBV13 | 15 | TRBD1 | CASINRDRGTDTQYF | TGTGCCAGCATAAATCGGGACAGGGGTACAGATACGCAGTATTTT
TRBJ2-2 | - | TRBV7-9 | 16 | - | CASSAAEGLGTGELFF | TGTGCCAGCAGCGCCGCAGAGGGCCTCGGCACCGGGGAGCTGTTTTTT
TRBJ2-7 | - | TRBV29-1 | 14 | - | CSVESGVGGYEQYF | TGCAGCGTTGAATCCGGGGTAGGGGGCTACGAGCAGTACTTC
TRBJ1-1 | - | TRBV9 | 15 | - | CASSVGPEGNTEAFF | TGTGCCAGCAGCGTAGGCCCTGAGGGGAACACTGAAGCTTTCTTT
TRBJ2-7 | - | TRBV27 | 12 | TRBD1 | CASRGQGIEQYF | TGTGCCAGCAGGGGACAGGGTATCGAGCAGTACTTC
TRBJ2-7 | once | TRBV7-9 | 16 | TRBD1 | CASSTPGQGAGNEQYF | TGTGCCAGCAGCACACCGGGACAGGGGGCAGGTAACGAGCAGTACTTC
TRBJ2-2 | - | TRBV7-8 | 15 | - | CASSLVESGTGELFF | TGTGCCAGCAGCTTAGTCGAGTCGGGCACCGGGGAGCTGTTTTTT
TRBJ2-1 | - | TRBV6-5 | 13 | TRBD2 | CASRLAGVNEQLF | TGTGCCAGCAGACTAGCGGGAGTGAATGAGCAGCTCTTC
TRBJ2-1 | - | TRBV6-5 | 15 | TRBD2 | CASSYSSGTINEQFF | TGTGCCAGCAGTTACTCTAGCGGGACCATTAATGAGCAGTTCTTC
TRBJ1-1 | - | TRBV11-1 | 11 | - | CASSRRDRAFF | TGTGCCAGCAGCAGGCGGGACCGGGCTTTCTTT
TRBJ2-7 | once | TRBV10-1 | 13 | - | CASSDQGPYEQYF | TGCGCCAGCAGTGACCAGGGCCCCTACGAGCAGTACTTC
TRBJ1-2 | - | TRBV5-5 | 15 | TRBD1 | CASSLPGQGKFGYTF | TGTGCCAGCAGCCTACCGGGACAGGGTAAATTTGGCTACACCTTC
TRBJ2-1 | - | TRBV2 | 17 | - | CASSKDSPVLLNNEQFF | TGTGCCAGCAGTAAGGACAGCCCGGTCCTCCTTAACAATGAGCAGTTCTTC
TRBJ2-1 | - | TRBV9 | 18 | TRBD2 | CASSVELAGGPSYNEQFF | TGTGCCAGTAGCGTAGAACTAGCGGGAGGGCCCTCCTACAATGAGCAGTTCTTC
TRBJ1-1 | - | TRBV4-2 | 15 | - | CASSQEGGAFTEAFF | TGTGCCAGCAGCCAAGAGGGGGGGGCTTTCACTGAAGCTTTCTTT
TRBJ2-1 | - | TRBV11-2 | 14 | TRBD1 | CASSMGQGINEQFF | TGTGCCAGCAGCATGGGACAGGGGATAAATGAGCAGTTCTTC
TRBJ2-7 | - | TRBV5-4 | 15 | TRBD1 | CASSLAGTGSYEQYF | TGTGCCAGCAGCTTGGCAGGGACAGGGTCCTACGAGCAGTACTTC
TRBJ2-5 | - | TRBV18 | 15 | - | CASSPPSGYQETQYF | TGTGCCAGCTCACCACCGAGCGGGTACCAAGAGACCCAGTACTTC
TRBJ1-1 | - | TRBV2 | 13 | - | CASRGGWNTEAFF | TGTGCCAGCAGAGGGGGTTGGAACACTGAAGCTTTCTTT
TRBJ1-6 | - | TRBV14 | 14 | TRBD1 | CASSRGQGASPLHF | TGTGCCAGCAGCCGAGGGCAGGGGGCTTCACCCCTCCACTTT
TRBJ1-6 | - | TRBV5-6 | 13 | - | CASSLARSSPLHF | TGTGCCAGCAGCTTGGCGAGGAGTTCACCCCTCCACTTT
TRBJ2-3 | - | TRBV27 | 13 | - | CASSLSSTDTQYF | TGTGCCAGCAGTTTATCCTCGACAGATACGCAGTATTTT
TRBJ2-4 | - | TRBV6-5 | 15 | - | CASSYGQAGKNIQYF | TGTGCCAGCAGTTACGGGCAGGCCGGCAAAAACATTCAGTACTTC
TRBJ2-5 | - | TRBV5-1 | 13 | - | CASSLDGEETQYF | TGCGCCAGCAGCTTGGACGGTGAAGAGACCCAGTACTTC
TRBJ1-6 | - | TRBV5-1 | 15 | - | CASSLEGRGDSPLHF | TGCGCCAGCAGCTTGGAGGGCAGGGGTGATTCACCCCTCCACTTT
TRBJ2-7 | - | TRBV18 | 14 | TRBD2 | CASGRLADLYEQYF | TGTGCCAGCGGTAGACTAGCGGATCTCTACGAGCAGTACTTC
TRBJ2-4 | - | TRBV25-1 | 18 | TRBD1 | CASSGGRGQSLAKNIQYF | TGTGCCAGCAGTGGGGGCCGGGGACAGTCTCTGGCCAAAAACATTCAGTACTTC